This entry lists 9 T cell receptor beta chains sequenced from one sample in a study of blood T cell repertoires in COVID-19. Clones were sequenced by immunoSEQ multiplex PCR, and TCRdb holds only the in-frame ones, with some missing. The repertoire consists of approximately 200,000 clones, with around 86% occurring once and the leading ten covering approximately 2.9%. What was sequenced was peripheral blood. These receptors were collected from a young woman with active or convalescent COVID-19.

The chain links TRBV27 to TRBJ1-1, with D maybe TRBD1 (6 bases). With 5 bases removed from V and 1 base from J, the gap between germline ends came to 14 bases. Germline V gene lookup returns CDR1 MNHEY and CDR2 SMNVEV (reference sequence). The CDR3 covers 15 residues. The CDR3 region is CASSHIQGRNTEAFF. The CDR3 nucleotides read TGTGCCAGCAGTCATATACAGGGAAGGAACACTGAAGCTTTCTTT.

This sequence joins TRBV27 and TRBJ1-6; TRBD1 aligns across 9 bases. The germline gives CDR1 MNHEY, CDR2 SMNVEV (reference sequence). Losses at the gene ends were 1 base for V and 8 bases for J; bases not matched to a gene: 6. This CDR3 has 16 residues. In DNA, the CDR3 is TGTGCCAGCAGTTTATGGGGACAGGGTGGCGATTCACCCCTCCACTTT. Amino acids: CASSLWGQGGDSPLHF.

This clone was counted only a few times. V usage is TRBV7-2 and J usage is TRBJ1-1; 8 nucleotides agree with TRBD1. Germline loops: CDR1 SGHTA, CDR2 FQGNSA. Germline trimming cut 5 bases from V and 5 bases from J; bases unmatched to any gene: 10. This CDR3 has 15 residues. The CDR3 nucleotides are TGTGCCAGCAGCGCCTCTCAGGGGGCTGTTACTGAAGCTTTCTTT. Protein sequence: CASSASQGAVTEAFF.

The V gene is TRBV19, the J gene TRBJ2-1; 10 bases are shared with TRBD2. V was clipped by 3 bases and J by 4 bases; unmatched bases: 6. Germline CDR1 reads LNHDA; CDR2 reads SQIVND (reference sequence). The length of the CDR3 is 16 residues. CDR3 amino acids: CASSILSGGAYNEQFF. CDR3 bases: TGTGCCAGTAGTATTCTCAGCGGGGGGGCGTACAATGAGCAGTTCTTC.

The V gene is TRBV4-2, the J gene TRBJ1-2, with 8 bases matching TRBD1. The J segment lost 1 base and the V segment lost 3 bases, leaving 10 bases of the junction unmatched. The CDR3 sequence is 17 residues long. Germline values: CDR1 LGHNA, CDR2 YNFKEQ. The chain's CDR3 is CASSHPGQAIGNYGYTF. The CDR3 coding sequence is TGTGCCAGCAGCCACCCGGGACAGGCCATAGGTAACTATGGCTACACCTTC.

V is TRBV18 and J is TRBJ1-1; no clear D. Per germline, CDR1 KGHSH and CDR2 LQKENI. V was cut by 3 bases and J by 1 base, with 6 bases left in between. This CDR3 is built from 13 residues. CDR3 nucleotide sequence: TGTGCCAGCTCACCTCCGGGGAACACTGAAGCTTTCTTT. Its translation is CASSPPGNTEAFF.

The genes are TRBV7-8 and TRBJ1-2; D is perhaps TRBD1 (5 bases). CDR3 length: 16 residues. Germline assignment: CDR1 SGHVS and CDR2 FQNEAQ. Trimming shortened V by 2 bases and J by 0 bases, and 13 bases separated the two germline ends. CDR3 region: CASSLYPGVANYGYTF. As DNA, the CDR3 is TGTGCCAGCAGCTTATATCCGGGGGTAGCTAACTATGGCTACACCTTC.

This rearrangement joins TRBV5-1 to TRBJ2-2; D is unclear. Germline loops: CDR1 SGHRS, CDR2 YFSETQ. The ends were cut back, 4 bases at V and 2 bases at J, with 24 bases in the middle. CDR3 length: 19 amino acids. CDR3 bases: TGCGCCAGCAGCCCTCCAGTGGAGCGAGCCGCCCTAAACACCGGGGAGCTGTTTTTT. Translation gives CASSPPVERAALNTGELFF.

The gene calls are TRBV6-2 or TRBV6-3 and TRBJ1-5; D call uncertain. The CDR3 loop spans 13 amino acids. V dropped 6 bases and J dropped 6 bases, with 12 bases sitting between them. The germline V gene has CDR1 MNHEY and CDR2 SVGEGT. The CDR3 loop reads CASSLSPIQPQHF. The CDR3, as DNA: TGTGCCAGCAGCCTAAGCCCTATTCAGCCCCAGCATTTT.